Following are 12 T cell receptor beta chains from one sample sequenced in a study of blood T cell repertoires in COVID-19. Here immunoSEQ multiplex PCR was the method, and the copy in TCRdb shows in-frame clones only, minus some. This sample has approximately 30,000 clones, with around nine tenths found just once. The sample comprised peripheral blood. The receptors stem from a human donor in a cohort sampled during active COVID-19.

The chain joins TRBV6-1 to TRBJ1-4; D is possibly TRBD1 (6 bases). CDR3 length: 16 amino acids. Trimming took off 3 bases at V and 5 bases at J, with 16 bases between the two ends. Per germline, CDR1 MNHNS and CDR2 SASEGT. The CDR3 DNA follows: TGTGCCAGCAGTGATCTTTTTGGGAGGGGGAATGAAAAACTGTTTTTT. This translates into CASSDLFGRGNEKLFF.

The rearrangement joins TRBV5-1 to TRBJ2-7; D not resolved. Trimming pared 4 bases from V and 0 bases from J, leaving 5 bases between. This CDR3 region has 12 residues. CDR1 is SGHRS and CDR2 is YFSETQ in the germline V gene. The CDR3 DNA sequence: TGCGCCAGCAGCCGAGGCTCCTACGAGCAGTACTTC. This translates into CASSRGSYEQYF.

The chain combines TRBV19 with TRBJ2-1, with a weak D call TRBD2 (6 bases). Germline V gene data show CDR1 as LNHDA and CDR2 as SQIVND (reference sequence). The V end lost 6 bases, the J end lost 9 bases, and 21 bases lay between the germline ends. The CDR3 is made up of 15 amino acids. The CDR3: CASSFNRDSWGEQFF. The CDR3 bases are TGTGCCAGTAGCTTTAACCGGGACTCATGGGGTGAGCAGTTCTTC.

The chain is built from TRBV11-2 and TRBJ2-3; possible D gene TRBD2, 6 bases. Deletions cut 0 bases from V and 6 bases from J, with 13 bases between. Per germline, CDR1 SGHAT and CDR2 FQNNGV. This CDR3 comprises 15 residues. CDR3: CASSLDIRGWDTQYF. CDR3 nucleotides: TGTGCCAGCAGCTTAGATATACGGGGGTGGGATACGCAGTATTTT. The variable domain in full, completed from reference TRBV11-2 and TRBJ2-3, reads EAGVAQSPRYKIIEKRQSVAFWCNPISGHATLYWYQQILGQGPKLLIQFQNNGVVDDSQLPKDRFSAERLKGVDSTLKIQPAKLEDSAVYLCASSLDIRGWDTQYFGPGTRLTVL.

The V call is TRBV7-6, the J call TRBJ2-3; 8 bases align to TRBD2. Germline-derived CDR1 and CDR2 are SGHVS and FNYEAQ. The V gene end was trimmed by 0 bases and the J gene end by 0 bases; junction bases not matched to a gene: 2. CDR3 length: 16 residues. The CDR3 loop is CASSLAIAGSTDTQYF. The CDR3, as DNA: TGTGCCAGCAGCTTAGCAATAGCGGGGAGCACAGATACGCAGTATTTT. The complete variable domain, with remaining parts taken from reference TRBV7-6 and TRBJ2-3, reads GAGVSQSPRYKVTKRGQDVALRCDPISGHVSLYWYRQALGQGPEFLTYFNYEAQQDKSGLPNDRFSAERPEGSISTLTIQRTEQRDSAMYRCASSLAIAGSTDTQYFGPGTRLTVL.

Here the CDR3 reads CASRPAGGDNEQFF. In DNA form, the CDR3 reads TGTGCCAGCAGACCAGCGGGAGGGGACAATGAGCAGTTCTTC. The J gene is TRBJ2-1, the V gene TRBV27; TRBD2 matches 10 bases. The V and J ends lost 6 bases and 5 bases, in that order; junction bases with no gene match: 4. CDR1 and CDR2 (germline): MNHEY, SMNVEV (reference sequence). The CDR3 is 14 residues long.

CDR3 DNA sequence: TGTGCCAGCAGCTACGAGGGAAACACCATATATTTT. Translation: CASSYEGNTIYF. The rearrangement links TRBV7-9 to TRBJ1-3, with D uncertain. Trimming left V 4 bases short and J 4 bases short, with 5 bases between. The CDR3 length is 12 residues. Looked up from germline, CDR1 is SEHNR and CDR2 is FQNEAQ (reference sequence). Drawing the rest from reference TRBV7-9 and TRBJ1-3, the complete variable domain is DTGVSQNPRHKITKRGQNVTFRCDPISEHNRLYWYRQTLGQGPEFLTYFQNEAQLEKSRLLSDRFSAERPKGSFSTLEIQRTEQGDSAMYLCASSYEGNTIYFGEGSWLTVV.

The rearrangement joins TRBV7-9 to TRBJ2-3; TRBD2 aligns across 8 bases. The germline CDR1 and CDR2 sequences are SEHNR and FQNEAQ (reference sequence). The V segment lost 5 bases and the J segment 1 base; nucleotides outside the gene matches: 5. The CDR3 has 15 residues. Written as DNA, the CDR3 is TGTGCCAGCAGCCCGAAACTAGCGGGCACAGATACGCAGTATTTT. It is translated as CASSPKLAGTDTQYF.

The chain employs TRBV10-1 and TRBJ2-3, with TRBD2 identical over 9 bases. Per germline, CDR1 WNHNN and CDR2 SYGVQD (reference sequence). J was trimmed by 3 bases and V by 0 bases; bases with no gene match: 1. The CDR3 sequence is 15 residues long. The chain's CDR3 is CASSESTSGTDTQYF. CDR3 DNA: TGCGCCAGCAGTGAGTCGACTAGCGGAACAGATACGCAGTATTTT.

The rearrangement links TRBV28 to TRBJ1-1, with D possibly being TRBD1 (5 bases). This CDR3 region has 13 residues. Germline V CDR1 and CDR2: MDHEN, SYDVKM. V was cut by 4 bases and J by 7 bases, with 13 bases left in between. CDR3 region: CASSSAPGGEAFF. As DNA, the CDR3 is TGTGCCAGCAGTTCAGCCCCGGGGGGTGAAGCTTTCTTT.

This chain links TRBV6-1 with TRBJ1-2, with D possibly matching TRBD1 (5 bases). Trimming pared 3 bases from V and 8 bases from J, leaving 19 bases between. Germline V gives CDR1 MNHNS, CDR2 SASEGT. The CDR3 is made up of 15 amino acids. CDR3 amino acids: CASSEALGGAWGYTF. The CDR3 DNA follows: TGTGCCAGCAGTGAGGCCTTAGGTGGGGCGTGGGGCTACACCTTC.

This chain links TRBV6-4 with TRBJ2-2; possibly TRBD2 for D (6 bases). The CDR3 extends over 15 amino acids. In germline, CDR1 is MRHNA, CDR2 SNTAGT. Trimming left V 4 bases short and J 3 bases short, with 12 bases between. The DNA of the CDR3 is TGTGCCAGCAGTGCCGACGGACTATACACCGGGGAGCTGTTTTTT. It yields the protein CASSADGLYTGELFF.